The 21 T cell receptor beta chains given below trace back to one sample, sequenced in a study of cytomegalovirus exposure and HLA in healthy donors. It was with 60 Vbeta and 13 Jbeta primers that the PCR ran. The assay was immunoSEQ multiplex PCR, and TCRdb's table has in-frame clones only and misses some. The sample contains some 150,000 clones, approximately 68% of which appear only once. The sample was PBMCs. These receptors all come from a man aged 60 to 75 in good health and CMV-seronegative.

DNA for the CDR3: TGCAGCGTTGGAGTTAGCGGGAGGGTGTACAATGAGCAGTTCTTC. Translated: CSVGVSGRVYNEQFF. The chain has TRBV29-1 and TRBJ2-1; 11 positions agree with TRBD2. Germline CDR1 SQVTM, CDR2 ANQGSEA. The CDR3 runs 15 residues. Trimming cost V 4 bases and J 4 bases; bases outside gene matches: 6.

The chain carries TRBV9 and TRBJ2-1, with TRBD2 matching 9 bases. CDR3 length equals 17 residues. V was pared by 0 bases and J by 4 bases, with 8 bases of the junction left unmatched. The germline gives CDR1 SGDLS, CDR2 YYNGEE. The CDR3 nucleotides read TGTGCCAGCAGCGTAGACGGACTAAGCGGGAGGTACAATGAGCAGTTCTTC. Amino acids: CASSVDGLSGRYNEQFF.

This sequence joins TRBV6-5 and TRBJ1-1; 8 nucleotides agree with TRBD1. Per germline, CDR1 MNHEY and CDR2 SVGAGI. Trimming removed 6 bases from V and 8 bases from J; junction bases left unmatched: 8. This CDR3 has 13 amino acids. CDR3 loop: CASSLLQGDEAFF. In nucleotides, the CDR3 is TGTGCCAGCAGCCTATTACAGGGGGACGAAGCTTTCTTT.

The chain joins TRBV6-5 to TRBJ1-1; D is possibly TRBD1 (5 bases). The CDR3 spans 12 residues. Germline CDR1 reads MNHEY; CDR2 reads SVGAGI. V was pared by 8 bases and J by 1 base, with 8 bases between. The CDR3 DNA is TGTGCCAGCGGGGGGAGGAACACTGAAGCTTTCTTT. Amino acids: CASGGRNTEAFF.

The chain links TRBV19 to TRBJ2-5; D uncertain. V was pared by 5 bases and J by 3 bases, with 16 bases between. This CDR3 contains 15 residues. The germline V gene has CDR1 LNHDA and CDR2 SQIVND (reference sequence). The CDR3 DNA is TGTGCCAGTAGTGCCCTAACAGAATTTAAAGAGACCCAGTACTTC. Its translation: CASSALTEFKETQYF.

The V call is TRBV2, the J call TRBJ2-7, with TRBD1 identical over 9 bases. Trimming cost V 8 bases and J 6 bases; bases outside gene matches: 11. This CDR3 is 14 amino acids long. Germline CDR1 and CDR2: SNHLY and FYNNEI. In nucleotides, the CDR3 is TGTGCCAGCTTTTTCGGGACAGGGCCAACCGAGCAGTACTTC. This sequence encodes CASFFGTGPTEQYF.

This clone was detected only a few times. This chain connects TRBV5-1 to TRBJ2-1; unclear D gene. Germline V gene data show CDR1 as SGHRS and CDR2 as YFSETQ. This CDR3 contains 12 residues. The V and J ends lost 0 bases and 7 bases respectively, with 5 bases between them. CDR3 residues: CASSLDKNEQFF. The DNA for the CDR3 is TGCGCCAGCAGCTTGGACAAGAATGAGCAGTTCTTC.

This rearrangement joins TRBV28 to TRBJ2-7; D possibly corresponds to TRBD1 (6 bases). Germline V gives CDR1 MDHEN, CDR2 SYDVKM. The CDR3 is 12 residues long. V was pared by 3 bases and J by 5 bases, with 8 bases between. CDR3 nucleotide sequence: TGTGCCAGCAGTTTTACAGGGAACGAGCAGTACTTC. Its translation is CASSFTGNEQYF.

The chain links TRBV19 to TRBJ2-5, with a tentative D call TRBD1 (6 bases). Germline V gives CDR1 LNHDA, CDR2 SQIVND (reference sequence). V lost 6 bases and J lost 4, with 15 bases in between. CDR3 length equals 14 residues. The CDR3 here is CASRPSGTRETQYF. The CDR3 DNA reads as TGTGCCAGTAGACCGTCCGGGACAAGAGAGACCCAGTACTTC.

This clone was detected only once. This chain uses TRBV5-6 with TRBJ1-6, with 11 bases aligning to TRBD1. This CDR3 region has 16 residues. CDR1 and CDR2 from the germline V gene are SGHDT and YYEEEE. Trimming at V came to 4 bases and at J to 4 bases, leaving 4 bases not matched to a gene. The CDR3 sequence is CASSGTGGLYNSPLHF. For the CDR3, the DNA is TGTGCCAGCAGCGGGACAGGGGGTCTTTATAATTCACCCCTCCACTTT.

The V call is TRBV10-3, the J call TRBJ1-1; unclear D gene. Trimming removed 6 bases from V and 0 bases from J, with 11 bases in between. CDR3 size: 14 residues. The germline CDR1 and CDR2 sequences are ENHRY and SYGVKD. DNA for the CDR3: TGTGCCATCAGGAACCCGGGTATGAACACTGAAGCTTTCTTT. Residues: CAIRNPGMNTEAFF.

This clone appeared once. This chain uses TRBV6-6 with TRBJ2-5, with 11 bases that match TRBD2. The V and J ends lost 4 bases and 14 bases, in that order; junction bases with no gene match: 9. CDR3 length: 13 residues. Looked up from germline, CDR1 is MNHNY and CDR2 is SVGAGI (reference sequence). CDR3 residues: CASSFSTSGAAYF. The CDR3 bases are TGTGCCAGCAGTTTTTCGACTAGCGGGGCGGCCTACTTC.

The chain links TRBV10-1 to TRBJ2-7; 8 nucleotides agree with TRBD2. This CDR3 is 12 amino acids long. Losses at the gene ends were 4 bases for V and 7 bases for J; bases not matched to a gene: 3. Germline values: CDR1 WNHNN, CDR2 SYGVQD (reference sequence). CDR3 amino acids: CASSGLAQEQYF. The CDR3 region has the DNA TGCGCCAGCAGTGGACTAGCGCAAGAGCAGTACTTC.

The chain couples TRBV6-4 to TRBJ1-2; D ambiguous. The CDR3 is 13 amino acids. V lost 4 bases, J lost 2 bases, and 8 bases lay in between. Germline V lookup: CDR1 MRHNA, CDR2 SNTAGT. This CDR3 reads CASSVAPNYGYTF. The CDR3 coding sequence is TGTGCCAGCAGTGTGGCACCCAACTATGGCTACACCTTC.

This clone was counted between two and nine times. This chain links TRBV2 with TRBJ2-7; 11 bases are shared with TRBD1. CDR1 and CDR2 from the germline V gene are SNHLY and FYNNEI. With 8 bases clipped from V and 6 bases from J, the junction kept 6 bases outside the gene matches. CDR3 length: 13 amino acids. CDR3 loop: CASVLGTGGEQYF. Written as DNA, the CDR3 is TGTGCCAGCGTACTCGGGACAGGGGGCGAGCAGTACTTC.

This clone was detected once. The chain employs TRBV5-1 and TRBJ2-7, with 9 bases that match TRBD1. CDR1 is SGHRS, CDR2 YFSETQ, per germline. CDR3 length: 15 amino acids. Trimming cost V 2 bases and J 6 bases; bases outside gene matches: 9. The CDR3: CASSLSGTGRSEQYF. The CDR3 DNA is TGCGCCAGCAGCTTATCCGGGACAGGGAGGAGCGAGCAGTACTTC.

V usage is TRBV28 and J usage is TRBJ1-2; TRBD1 matches at 8 bases. Trimming at V came to 6 bases and at J to 3 bases, leaving 3 bases not matched to a gene. CDR1 and CDR2 (germline): MDHEN, SYDVKM. The CDR3 runs to 13 residues. The CDR3 coding sequence is TGTGCCAGCAGCCCGGGACAGGACTATGGCTACACCTTC. Translating it yields CASSPGQDYGYTF.

The chain has TRBV4-3 and TRBJ2-7; the match to TRBD1 covers 7 bases. V lost 5 bases, J lost 3 bases, and 10 bases stayed unmatched. In germline, CDR1 is LGHNA, CDR2 YSLEER. The CDR3 covers 15 residues. The CDR3 is CASSERGQPRYEQYF. The CDR3 DNA reads TGCGCCAGCAGCGAAAGGGGACAGCCTCGCTACGAGCAGTACTTC.

V and J are TRBV6-1 and TRBJ1-2, with 9 nucleotides matching TRBD1. Germline V gene data show CDR1 as MNHNS and CDR2 as SASEGT. V gave up 6 bases and J gave up 2 bases; unmatched junction bases: 4. This CDR3 has 14 amino acids. DNA for the CDR3: TGTGCCAGCAGGAGGACAGGGGACAACTATGGCTACACCTTC. Amino acids: CASRRTGDNYGYTF.

The chain carries TRBV7-2 and TRBJ2-7, with TRBD2 matching over 9 bases. CDR1 is SGHTA and CDR2 is FQGNSA in the germline V gene. After removal of 1 base from V and 3 bases from J, the junction contained 7 bases not matched to a gene. This CDR3 is 16 amino acids long. The CDR3 sequence is CASSLGPSGAIYEQYF. For the CDR3, the DNA is TGTGCCAGCAGCTTAGGGCCTAGCGGGGCTATCTACGAGCAGTACTTC.

The genes are TRBV5-1 and TRBJ2-7, with TRBD1 matching 12 bases. The CDR3 contains 13 residues. Germline CDR1 and CDR2: SGHRS and YFSETQ. The CDR3, as DNA: TGCGCGTCGACCGGGACAGGGGGCAACGAGCAGTACTTC. Translation gives CASTGTGGNEQYF.